The 10 T cell receptor beta chains below all came from one sample that was sequenced in a study of T cell responses to AZD1222 COVID-19 vaccine. The repertoire was sequenced with immunoSEQ multiplex PCR; TCRdb's copy has only in-frame clones and lacks some. The sample records nearly 200,000 clones, around 93% being singletons. The specimen was peripheral blood, collected 28 days after the second AZD1222 dose. The source is an adult who received the AZD1222 COVID-19 vaccine.

The V and J genes are TRBV28 and TRBJ1-5; no clear D. Trimming took 1 base from V and 0 from J, leaving 10 bases between them. The CDR3 consists of 16 residues. CDR1 MDHEN and CDR2 SYDVKM come from the germline V gene. The CDR3 reads CASSLSGGISNQPQHF. The CDR3 bases are TGTGCCAGCAGTTTATCAGGCGGAATTAGCAATCAGCCCCAGCATTTT.

The chain has TRBV7-9 and TRBJ2-7; D uncertain. Germline loops: CDR1 SEHNR, CDR2 FQNEAQ (reference sequence). Trimming shortened V by 1 base and J by 3 bases, and 10 bases separated the two germline ends. The CDR3 spans 14 residues. This chain's CDR3 is CASSLDHGIYEQYF. DNA for the CDR3: TGTGCCAGCAGCTTAGATCACGGAATCTACGAGCAGTACTTC. The full variable domain, in which reference TRBV7-9 and TRBJ2-7 provide the parts outside the CDR3, is DTGVSQNPRHKITKRGQNVTFRCDPISEHNRLYWYRQTLGQGPEFLTYFQNEAQLEKSRLLSDRFSAERPKGSFSTLEIQRTEQGDSAMYLCASSLDHGIYEQYFGPGTRLTVT.

This clone is a singleton in its sample. The chain carries TRBV6-5 and TRBJ1-3; D may be TRBD1 (5 bases). Trimming removed 5 bases at V and 0 bases at J, with 11 bases between. The germline V gene encodes CDR1 MNHEY and CDR2 SVGAGI. The CDR3 sequence is 15 residues long. CDR3 DNA sequence: TGTGCCAGCAGTCCCGACGGGGGCTCTGGAAACACCATATATTTT. Its translation is CASSPDGGSGNTIYF.

The chain has TRBV6-2 or TRBV6-3 and TRBJ1-2; 10 positions agree with TRBD1. The germline CDR1 and CDR2 sequences are MNHEY and SVGEGT. The length of the CDR3 is 15 residues. V lost 2 bases to trimming and J lost 7 bases; unmatched junction nucleotides: 7. The CDR3: CASSYAGTGDPGYTF. CDR3 DNA: TGTGCCAGCAGTTACGCTGGGACAGGGGATCCTGGCTACACCTTC.

The chain joins TRBV29-1 to TRBJ2-2; D is possibly TRBD1 or TRBD2 (6 bases each). CDR1 is SQVTM, CDR2 ANQGSEA, per germline. CDR3 size: 15 residues. The V and J ends lost 4 bases and 2 bases respectively, with 14 bases between them. Here the CDR3 reads CSVVRGPTNTGELFF. In nucleotides, the CDR3 is TGCAGCGTTGTCCGGGGGCCGACCAACACCGGGGAGCTGTTTTTT.

The chain has TRBV28 and TRBJ1-1; possibly TRBD1 for D (5 bases). Trimming pared 5 bases from V and 13 bases from J, leaving 17 bases between. This CDR3 has 12 residues. Germline V gives CDR1 MDHEN, CDR2 SYDVKM. Here the CDR3 DNA reads TGTGCCAGCAGTCGCCCTCGGGGGTTTGGTTTCTTT. Protein sequence: CASSRPRGFGFF.

The V gene is TRBV6-1, the J gene TRBJ2-2; TRBD1 might be the D (6 bases). V was clipped by 3 bases and J by 6 bases, with 14 bases between them. The germline V gene has CDR1 MNHNS and CDR2 SASEGT. CDR3 size: 15 residues. CDR3 amino acids: CASSEFRGWSGELFF. The CDR3 DNA reads as TGTGCCAGCAGTGAGTTCAGGGGTTGGTCCGGGGAGCTGTTTTTT.

The chain uses TRBV9 and TRBJ1-2; TRBD1 matches 8 bases. With V trimmed by 0 bases and J by 3 bases, 13 bases remained unmatched. CDR1 is SGDLS, CDR2 YYNGEE, per germline. The CDR3 totals 18 residues. DNA for the CDR3: TGTGCCAGCAGCGTAGTCCCCGGACAGGGTGGAGGAGACTATGGCTACACCTTC. This sequence encodes CASSVVPGQGGGDYGYTF.

V is TRBV5-4 and J is TRBJ1-2, with 9 bases matching TRBD1. Trimming took 3 bases from V and 4 from J; bases not matched to a gene: 7. This CDR3 has 15 amino acids. Germline V gene sequence: CDR1 SGHNT, CDR2 YYREEE (reference sequence). DNA of the CDR3: TGTGCCAGCAGCTGGGGACAGGGACCTGGCTATGGCTACACCTTC. It is translated as CASSWGQGPGYGYTF.

The rearrangement links TRBV5-1 to TRBJ1-3; possibly TRBD1 for D (5 bases). Germline assignment: CDR1 SGHRS and CDR2 YFSETQ. This CDR3 has 15 amino acids. Trimming took off 4 bases at V and 0 bases at J, with 11 bases between the two ends. The CDR3 here is CASSPGTHSGNTIYF. DNA of the CDR3: TGCGCCAGCAGCCCTGGGACGCACTCTGGAAACACCATATATTTT.